This T cell receptor (beta chain) came from a study of Ad26.COV2.S vaccination and SARS-CoV-2 variants. Notes on the study in general: Vaccinees reportedly had broad spike-specific CD8+ and CD4+ T cell responses.

Method: immunoSEQ multiplex PCR; TCRdb's copy keeps in-frame clones and lacks some. Found here are about 350,000 clones, 80% to 90% of them singletons; the top ten hold about 10%. On this clone itself: What it binds is not known.

This CDR3 contains 14 residues. Germline V gene lookup returns CDR1 GTSNPN and CDR2 SVGIG (reference sequence). Trimming removed 0 bases at V and 4 bases at J, with 10 bases between. Treatment here: 19 received Ad26.COV2.S at low or high dose, single or two shots; 5 received placebo; per-sample allocation not given. Day 63 after the first injection of vaccine or placebo was the sampling time. Donation was by an adult aged 18-55 years who was in Boston. The receptor's source is a person between 18 and 59 years old who received the Ad26.COV2.S COVID-19 vaccine or a placebo. The V and J genes are TRBV30 and TRBJ2-1; D is perhaps TRBD2 (6 bases). The sequencing here drew on peripheral blood, taken in a trial of Ad26.COV2.S vaccine versus placebo. The CDR3 reads CAWSVAGGYNEQFF. The CDR3 DNA follows: TGTGCCTGGAGTGTAGCGGGCGGGTACAATGAGCAGTTCTTC.